This paragraph covers one T cell receptor (beta chain) sequence. These data are taken from a study of neoadjuvant anti-PD-1 for oral cavity cancer. Time point in this sample: after neoadjuvant nivolumab, at surgical resection. The patients had HPV-negative, locally advanced oral cavity squamous cell carcinoma. V lost 5 bases and J 1 base, leaving 14 bases between the germline ends. Germline CDR1 reads GTSNPN; CDR2 reads SVGIG (reference sequence). The CDR3 contains 14 residues. Libraries were prepared by immunoSEQ multiplex PCR; TCRdb keeps only in-frame clonotypes and omits some of them. The table shows more than 11,000 clones, with about two thirds occurring only once.

This rearrangement joins TRBV30 to TRBJ1-2; tentatively, D is TRBD1 (5 bases). The sequences come from PBMCs, collected after nivolumab (anti-PD-1) treatment. This TCR derives from a person aged 40 to 85 with oral cavity squamous cell carcinoma. CDR3 in DNA: TGTGCCTGGGACGGACATCAGGATAACTATGGCTACACCTTC. Translating it yields CAWDGHQDNYGYTF.